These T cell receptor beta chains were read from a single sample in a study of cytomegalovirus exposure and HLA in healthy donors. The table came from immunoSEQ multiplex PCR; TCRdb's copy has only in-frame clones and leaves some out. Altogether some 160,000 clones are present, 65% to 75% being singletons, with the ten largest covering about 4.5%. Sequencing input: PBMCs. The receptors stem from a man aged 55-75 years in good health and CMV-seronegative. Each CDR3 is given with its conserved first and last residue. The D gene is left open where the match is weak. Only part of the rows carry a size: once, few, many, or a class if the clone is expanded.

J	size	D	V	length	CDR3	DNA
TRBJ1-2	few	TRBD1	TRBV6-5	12	CASSPTGGGYTF	TGTGCCAGCAGCCCTACAGGGGGAGGCTACACCTTC
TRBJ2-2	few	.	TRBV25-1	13	CASSEFRGGELFF	TGTGCCAGCAGTGAATTTCGAGGCGGGGAGCTGTTTTTT
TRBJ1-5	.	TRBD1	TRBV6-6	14	CASSLGQGNQPQHF	TGTGCCAGCAGTTTGGGACAGGGGAATCAGCCCCAGCATTTT
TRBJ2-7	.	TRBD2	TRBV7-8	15	CASSLFGRAGYEQYF	TGTGCCAGCAGCTTGTTCGGGAGGGCTGGATACGAGCAGTACTTC
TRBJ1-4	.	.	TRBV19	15	CASSIPIGTNEKLFF	TGTGCCAGTAGTATACCAATCGGGACTAATGAAAAACTGTTTTTT
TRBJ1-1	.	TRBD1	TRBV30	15	CAWSALVPGQAEAFF	TGTGCCTGGAGTGCCCTTGTCCCGGGACAGGCTGAAGCTTTCTTT
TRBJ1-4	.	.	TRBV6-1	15	CASRERQGTNEKLFF	TGTGCCAGCAGGGAGCGGCAGGGGACTAATGAAAAACTGTTTTTT
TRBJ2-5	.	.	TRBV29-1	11	CSVALQETQYF	TGCAGCGTTGCCTTACAAGAGACCCAGTACTTC
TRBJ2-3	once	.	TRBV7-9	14	CASSYHPGTDTQYF	TGTGCCAGCAGCTACCACCCGGGAACAGATACGCAGTATTTT
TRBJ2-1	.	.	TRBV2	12	CASSVLGNEQFF	TGTGCCAGCAGTGTCCTAGGCAATGAGCAGTTCTTC
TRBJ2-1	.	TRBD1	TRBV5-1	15	CASSLVTGDNNEQFF	TGCGCCAGCAGCTTGGTAACAGGGGATAATAATGAGCAGTTCTTC
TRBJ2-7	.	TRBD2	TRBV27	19	CASSLSSGRAEVTAYEQYF	TGTGCCAGCAGTCTCTCTAGCGGGAGGGCCGAGGTAACTGCCTACGAGCAGTACTTC
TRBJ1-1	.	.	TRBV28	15	CASSSPQGRRTEAFF	TGTGCCAGCAGTTCCCCCCAGGGGCGGAGAACTGAAGCTTTCTTT
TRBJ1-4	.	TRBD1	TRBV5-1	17	CASSLSPQGATNEKLFF	TGCGCCAGCAGCTTGTCCCCACAGGGGGCAACTAATGAAAAACTGTTTTTT
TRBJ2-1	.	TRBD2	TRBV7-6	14	CASSGSGRDNEQFF	TGTGCCAGCAGCGGGAGCGGGAGGGACAATGAGCAGTTCTTC